This T cell receptor beta chain is drawn from a study of shared clonotypes between healthy human individuals. Study-wide context: Plates per donor: three CD4 naive, three CD4 memory, two CD8 naive, one CD8 memory. Points from the study as a whole: Several donors shared approximately 5% of their naive CD4 clonotypes.

The length of the CDR3 is 14 residues. Germline trimming cut 6 bases from V and 0 bases from J; bases unmatched to any gene: 3. Germline V CDR1 and CDR2: WSHSY, SAAADI. Comment on this clone: What it binds is not known.

Free of recent acute infections or vaccinations, the donors were healthy HIV-negative adults. The data were produced by immunoSEQ multiplex PCR, yet TCRdb's version contains in-frame clones alone and is incomplete. Of approximately 980,000 clones in the sample, about three quarters were seen once. The sequenced sample was memory CD4+ T cells sorted from blood. Subset in this sample: CD45RA-negative fraction. This TCR came from a man aged 18 to 29 in good health. The chain uses TRBV10-2 and TRBJ1-1, with 8 bases matching TRBD1. CDR3 region: CASRQGEMNTEAFF. The CDR3 DNA follows: TGCGCCAGCAGACAGGGGGAAATGAACACTGAAGCTTTCTTT.